This TCR beta chain was profiled in a study of blood T cell repertoires in COVID-19. In the study overall: Sites in the United States, Italy and Spain provided acute and convalescent COVID-19 samples.

Only in-frame clones appear in the TCRdb table, and some are missing; sequencing was by immunoSEQ multiplex PCR. The data show tens of thousands of clones, about 91% seen once. The sample holds one count of this clone. Germline assignment: CDR1 MDHEN and CDR2 SYDVKM. Trimming cost V 3 bases and J 4 bases, with 9 bases left between them. This CDR3 is built from 14 residues. This chain connects TRBV28 to TRBJ1-4, with unresolved D. Sequencing input: peripheral blood. This receptor was taken from a man in his sixties with active COVID-19. In DNA, the CDR3 is TGTGCCAGCAGTTTGAGAGGAAATAATGAAAAACTGTTTTTT. Translated, it gives CASSLRGNNEKLFF. The variable domain in full, completed from reference TRBV28 and TRBJ1-4, reads DVKVTQSSRYLVKRTGEKVFLECVQDMDHENMFWYRQDPGLGLRLIYFSYDVKMKEKGDIPEGYSVSREKKERFSLILESASTNQTSMYLCASSLRGNNEKLFFGSGTQLSVL.